This T cell receptor beta chain emerged from a study of patients and donors after allogeneic stem cell transplantation. Germline values: CDR1 MGHRA, CDR2 YSYEKL. V dropped 4 bases and J dropped 3 bases, with 16 bases sitting between them. This CDR3 contains 15 residues. Via MiXCR, TCRdb re-called the RT-PCR reads, giving one row per CDR3 protein. The sample carries 400,000 to 500,000 distinct CDR3 sequences, 16% recorded once. This clonotype was obtained from a human donor who was either an allogeneic HSCT recipient or a stem cell or donor lymphocyte infusion donor (not recorded which). It is not recorded whose cells these are; they may come from a transplant donor. The chain uses TRBV4-1 and TRBJ2-7; unclear D gene. The specimen sequenced was blood, either unsorted or a sorted T cell fraction (not recorded which). CDR3 loop: CASSLTRNRGYEQYF. CDR3 DNA sequence: TGCGCCAGCAGCCTAACCCGGAACCGAGGCTACGAGCAGTACTTC.